This T cell receptor (beta chain) was recorded in a study of Graves' ophthalmopathy and Graves' hyperthyroidism. The study, taken as a whole, reports: Detected in blood as well were most expanded thyroid clonotypes with frequency above 0.001.

Beta-chain TCR CDR3 regions were amplified from RNA transcripts. Investigators did first-round RT-PCR with HTBI primers, then second-round multiplex PCR. TCRdb analysed the multiplex PCR reads with MiXCR anew, one entry per CDR3 protein. The sample contains around 1.1 million distinct CDR3 sequences, 35% to 45% of which appear only once. The germline V and J ends were trimmed by 3 bases and 5 bases, with 7 bases remaining between them. CDR3 length equals 12 residues. The germline V gene encodes CDR1 SGHAT and CDR2 FQNNGV. This clonotype appeared many times. Its antigen is as yet unknown. Aged 18 to 65, hyperthyroidism patients had new diagnoses of under 2 months' duration. Other autoimmune diseases, uncontrolled infections, pregnancy or lactation led to the exclusion of patients. Diagnosis was based on clinical symptoms, serum thyroxine, TRAb, thyroid ultrasound and orbital computed tomography.

The sequence was collected from an adult man with Graves' hyperthyroidism. This chain uses TRBV11-2 with TRBJ1-1; D remains ambiguous. Specimen: peripheral blood or thyroid tissue (not recorded which). The CDR3 region is CASSLWLTEAFF. CDR3 bases: TGTGCCAGCAGCTTGTGGCTGACTGAAGCTTTCTTT.